This record covers a single TCR beta chain. This clonotype appeared a few times. Its antigen remains unidentified. Nothing much larger sits one base from this clone, and base qualities are not available. To prepare the library, 5' RACE was applied. This sample was sequenced with a NextSeq 500. The TCR library protocol attached unique molecular identifiers to individual cDNA molecules to correct for sequencing error and PCR bias. Both TCR alpha and beta chains were sequenced, and tight co-correlation was observed between alpha and beta sequence abundances in each sample. Per the authors' processing: V gene, J gene and CDR3 annotation of TCR sequences was performed with Decombinator V4. Expanded TCRs were defined as changing significantly between any two time points under a Poisson model with p below 0.0001. TCR abundances were normalised to the total number of TCRs sequenced per sample and were expressed as counts per million. TRAV1-2 paired with TRAJ12, TRAJ20 or TRAJ33 defined MAIT TCRs, while TRAV10 paired with TRAJ18 defined iNKT TCRs. VDJdb, accessed on 1 November 2021, was searched for TCRs annotated for CMV, EBV and SARS-CoV-2, and TCRs annotated for more than one antigen were excluded. TCRdb took the public reads, trimmed them with fastp at Q25, ran MiXCR for clone calling and kept in-frame beta chains. Rows with a matching CDR3 protein are joined into one entry that keeps the most common DNA and genes. The authors' filters were not applied to this entry. The sample contains about 37,000 distinct CDR3 sequences, over 5% of them found a single time. Together, the top ten hold about 5.5% of the sample.

This sample is part of a study of early T cells in non-severe SARS-CoV-2 infection (dated by TCRdb to 2020 to 2022). A note on the overall study: Bulk RNA from unsorted whole blood was used for TCR sequencing, so alpha and beta chains could not be paired.

Trimming removed 5 bases from V and 0 bases from J, leaving 23 bases between the germline ends. The CDR3 covers 18 residues, taking in both the cysteine and the phenylalanine. Just the 54-base CDR3 DNA is kept, in frame starting at base 1. The germline V gene (reference sequence) yields SEHNR for CDR1 and FQNEAQ for CDR2. Results the study describes overall, beyond this receptor: VDJdb matching was skewed toward anti-spike CD8 responses and likely underestimated virus-specific expansions by missing private and CD4 specificities.

The study was a case-control design nested within a healthcare worker cohort in London, UK, with weekly nasopharyngeal swab PCR tests and blood sampling. Healthcare workers were recruited during the week of the UK lockdown, between 23 and 31 March 2020, and followed weekly for up to roughly 15 weeks. The sequencing here drew on whole blood, taken at baseline. Here the chain combines TRBV7-9 and TRBJ2-7; confidence is insufficient to name the D gene. The TCR comes from an adult who was a healthcare worker with PCR-confirmed SARS-CoV-2 infection or an uninfected control (not recorded which). The DNA is TGTGCCAGCAGCCCATACGACAATAGAATGGGTATCTCCTACGAGCAGTACTTC. Translated, it gives CASSPYDNRMGISYEQYF. The variable domain in full, with residues beyond the CDR3 obtained from the reference TRBV7-9 and TRBJ2-7 genes, is DTGVSQNPRHKITKRGQNVTFRCDPISEHNRLYWYRQTLGQGPEFLTYFQNEAQLEKSRLLSDRFSAERPKGSFSTLEIQRTEQGDSAMYLCASSPYDNRMGISYEQYFGPGTRLTVT.